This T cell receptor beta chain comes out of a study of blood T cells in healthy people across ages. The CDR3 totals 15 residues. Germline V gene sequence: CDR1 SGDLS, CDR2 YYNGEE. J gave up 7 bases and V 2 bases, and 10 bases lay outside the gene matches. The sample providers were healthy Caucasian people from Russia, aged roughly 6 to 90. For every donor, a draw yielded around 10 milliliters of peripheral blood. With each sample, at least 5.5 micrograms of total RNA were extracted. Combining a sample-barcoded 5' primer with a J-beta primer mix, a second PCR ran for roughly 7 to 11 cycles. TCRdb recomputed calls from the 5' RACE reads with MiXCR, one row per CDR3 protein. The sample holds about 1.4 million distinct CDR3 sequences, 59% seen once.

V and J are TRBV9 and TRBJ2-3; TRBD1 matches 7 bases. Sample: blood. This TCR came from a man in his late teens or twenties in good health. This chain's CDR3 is CASSVEGGLVHTQYF. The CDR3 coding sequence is TGTGCCAGCAGCGTGGAAGGGGGCCTGGTCCATACGCAGTATTTT.